The clone carrying this TCR beta chain came up once. TCRdb keeps only in-frame clones here, not all; method: immunoSEQ multiplex PCR. The sample comprises over 55,000 clones, around nine tenths of which are singletons, and about 5.7% rests with the top ten. This record comes from a study of T cell changes during pregnancy in multiple sclerosis. The germline V gene has CDR1 SEHNR and CDR2 FQNEAQ (reference sequence). V lost 5 bases to trimming and J lost 8 bases, with 15 bases between them. This CDR3 contains 13 residues. The rearrangement uses TRBV7-9 and TRBJ1-2; possible D gene TRBD1, 6 bases. The source material was peripheral blood from another person, used as feeder cells. This receptor was identified in a human donor whose cells served as feeder cells for cultures in a pregnancy study. The CDR3 sequence is CASSPHGGWGYTF. For the CDR3, the DNA is TGTGCCAGCAGCCCCCACGGGGGCTGGGGCTACACCTTC. The variable domain in full, with the rest retrieved from reference TRBV7-9 and TRBJ1-2, is DTGVSQNPRHKITKRGQNVTFRCDPISEHNRLYWYRQTLGQGPEFLTYFQNEAQLEKSRLLSDRFSAERPKGSFSTLEIQRTEQGDSAMYLCASSPHGGWGYTFGSGTRLTVV.